This record concerns one TCR beta chain sequence. In the study's own analysis: Reference gene primer amplification gave nucleated cell count estimates. The protocol was immunoSEQ multiplex PCR, while the TCRdb copy is restricted to in-frame clones and leaves out a portion. V and J calls and clone size are those listed in that table; D and trimming were worked out from the DNA. Among about 250,000 clones listed, roughly 86% were seen once. This specimen belongs to a study of blood T cell repertoires in COVID-19. The overall study: Collection of acute and convalescent COVID-19 samples took place in the United States, Italy and Spain. Sources were T cells, B-cell-depleted T cells, or PBMCs; the material itself was cDNA or gDNA.

The CDR3 length is 15 residues. The germline CDR1 and CDR2 sequences are LNHDA and SQIVND (reference sequence). With 10 bases removed from V and 2 bases from J, the gap between germline ends came to 18 bases. This chain connects TRBV19 to TRBJ1-5, with a weak D call TRBD1 (5 bases). The sequenced material came from peripheral blood. The receptor was derived from a woman in her sixties or seventies who had recovered from COVID-19. The CDR3 sequence: CANVNLREGNQPQHF. DNA for the CDR3: TGTGCCAACGTAAACCTCAGGGAGGGCAATCAGCCCCAGCATTTT.